This TCR beta chain was identified in a study of blood T cell repertoires in COVID-19. Trimming cost V 5 bases and J 0 bases, with 14 bases left between them. Germline assignment: CDR1 SGHAT and CDR2 FQNNGV. This CDR3 contains 15 residues. Data came from immunoSEQ multiplex PCR; TCRdb stores just in-frame clones and leaves some out. The sample lists approximately 290,000 clones, roughly 91% occurring once. The clonotype comes from a woman in her twenties or thirties with COVID-19, enrolled during active disease. V usage is TRBV11-2 and J usage is TRBJ2-7; D may be TRBD1 (5 bases). The sequenced sample consisted of peripheral blood. CDR3 sequence reads: CASSTYGQGSYEQYF. CDR3 coding DNA: TGTGCCAGCAGCACTTATGGGCAGGGCTCCTACGAGCAGTACTTC.